Listed below are T cell receptor beta chains from one sample, sequenced in a study of blood T cell repertoires in COVID-19. Repertoires were generated with immunoSEQ multiplex PCR, while TCRdb's copy carries only in-frame clones and drops some. The sample shows approximately 110,000 clones, 65% to 80% of them seen only once. Material: peripheral blood. The receptors stem from a human donor with acute or convalescent COVID-19. The donor label of this sample is uncertain. Each CDR3 is given with its conserved first and last residue.

V | CDR3
TRBV18 | CASSRDSTEAFF
TRBV27 | CASSLSVLALTGELFF
TRBV6-6 | CASSYEGSGANVLTF
TRBV19 | CASSTGTGGAYGYTF
TRBV5-4 | CASSRPGLRETQYF
TRBV7-8 | CASSLVGGESYEQYF
TRBV18 | CASSPPSDRGRGYGYTF
TRBV25-1 | CASSDVTSGEYQETQYF
TRBV3-1/TRBV3-2 | CASSQSGQVEAFF
TRBV28 | CASRNTGWPNYGYTF
TRBV11-2 | CASSIQDYEQYF
TRBV24-1 | CATARTGNQPQHF
TRBV7-9 | CASSFGRNQETQYF
TRBV21-1 | CASSKGRQSNYGYTF
TRBV3-1/TRBV3-2 | CASSQFGAGEQETQYF
TRBV7-3 | CASSLKGGHEQYF
TRBV3-1/TRBV3-2 | CASSPWEGYGYTF
TRBV5-1 | CASSLDSFNQPQHF
TRBV5-5 | CASSFPGEETQYF
TRBV6-6 | CASSYPERQSYGYTF
TRBV6-6 | CAVKEVHGGANVLTF
TRBV7-2 | CASSLVGARGQPQHF
TRBV7-6 | CASSPFLRDEKLFF
TRBV18 | CASSGTGGDGYTF
TRBV2 | CASRQGGSSPLHF
TRBV5-8 | CASSTYGDNGYTF
TRBV5-6 | CASSFNGGTTDTQYF
TRBV4-1 | CASSRGEGRRTGELFF
TRBV27 | CASGRDEKLFF
TRBV6-5 | CASSYSGSSYNEQFF
TRBV27 | CASRRGTSGETQYF
TRBV18 | CASSPQGGNYGYTF
TRBV18 | CASSPSSGAGAKNIQYF
TRBV29-1 | CSVEDPLSNTQYF
TRBV27 | CASSLSVTGGKGYTF
TRBV3-1/TRBV3-2 | CASSRLNWNNEQFF
TRBV29-1 | CSVAGQGQPQHF